A selection of T cell receptor beta chains follows, all from one sample in a study of OX40 agonist ivuxolimab in advanced cancers. Assay used: immunoSEQ multiplex PCR; TCRdb lists only in-frame clones, some missing. Here the sample spans 75,000 to 100,000 clones, less than 85% being singletons. Source: CD4+ or CD8+ T cells sorted from blood, taken in a trial of the OX40 agonist ivuxolimab. The origin of the receptors is an adult with an advanced solid tumor such as melanoma, head and neck, liver or kidney cancer. The CDR3 runs from the conserved cysteine through the conserved F or W. Each record gives: V gene, CDR3 protein.

TRBV5-1 CASSLADSSNSPLHF
TRBV7-2 CASSRVAANEQFF
TRBV6-1 CASSEELTSNYGYTF
TRBV7-2 CASSLAPSGGTDTQYF
TRBV4-3 CASSRTGDNNQPQHF
TRBV6-6 CASRQGLAWYEQFF
TRBV7-6 CASSPLGRNQPQHF
TRBV27 CASSLRVWGAGSYEQYF
TRBV29-1 CSVEGRGGFQYF
TRBV5-1 CASSRDRVGYEQYF
TRBV30 CAWSEDRGLTNEKLFF
TRBV18 CASSPLPGANTGELFF
TRBV25-1 CASSELSGGRVDTQYF
TRBV7-9 CASSSGLQETQYF
TRBV6-1 CASSEAEKVRVHF
TRBV5-6 CASSLVGDTEAFF
TRBV27 CASSSGTSGFNEQFF
TRBV6-4 CAKADTQYF
TRBV21-1 CASSKGGAQESGNTIYF
TRBV27 CASSFWGGARTEAFF
TRBV5-1 CASSWTGGSQETQYF
TRBV27 CASSPAGSGRYNEQFF
TRBV10-2 CASSEVRRGHGYTF
TRBV6-5 CASHGTSRILQYF
TRBV6-5 CASSYQGQIPYGYTF
TRBV5-1 CASSSLGGRGETQYF
TRBV18 CASSLTTSGTDTQYF
TRBV7-2 CASSSSSGAYEQYF
TRBV5-4 CASSAGGLYEQFF
TRBV30 CAWSVGPPALNEQFF
TRBV4-1 CASSQGPGQGTGELFF
TRBV5-1 CASSGIAGGGTDTQYF
TRBV6-5 CASSPWRGNTEAFF
TRBV19 CASSATGVGEQYF
TRBV12-5 CASGPGTGEGYTF
TRBV29-1 CSVVRGRDTEAFF
TRBV2 CASSGGQGRQPQHF
TRBV19 CASSIRGLGRADTQYF
TRBV9 CASSVAGYLSEAFF
TRBV5-1 CASSLDIYSGNTIYF
TRBV9 CASSDQFRVSGELFF
TRBV5-6 CASSLRWTGGHEQYF
TRBV10-3 CAISAHAGTGVKDTQYF
TRBV7-6 CASSLGLTNEKLFF
TRBV5-1 CASSPGDRSNTGELFF
TRBV21-1 CASRDRYEQYF
TRBV5-6 CASSRTGIPLFSGNTIYF
TRBV12-5 CASGLPGLGQETQYF
TRBV7-8 CASSLNPTGAYEQYF
TRBV7-9 CASSLAGSSYNEQFF
TRBV9 CASSGSGYGNTIYF
TRBV19 CASSIRSEKLFF
TRBV19 CASSMGGGYGYTF
TRBV6-6 CASSYTGQGIYGYTF
TRBV18 CASSPPGTGGLSPLHF
TRBV16 CASSQTSGGTYEQYF
TRBV6-5 CASTAGDSPLHF
TRBV1 CTSSLPEDYGYTF
TRBV27 CACRAGQAASETQYF
TRBV9 CASSVTGGETQYF